The T cell receptor beta chain described here comes from a study of shared clonotypes between healthy human individuals (dated by TCRdb to the early 2020s). With regard to the full study: The cohort comprised a couple of women and three men aged 18 to 49 years. Each donor's leukapheresis produced roughly between roughly 0.85 and 10 billion PBMCs. Per donor, three plates each were used for CD4 naive and CD4 memory, two for CD8 naive, and one for CD8 memory. To estimate repertoire size and how much clonotype sharing occurs between individuals, the study deeply sequenced the blood TCR repertoires of several healthy adults. To increase sequencing depth and limit assay-specific biases, different laboratories used diverse techniques to prepare libraries and sequence TCR repertoires.

This clone was detected ten times or more. Its antigen is currently not known. No quality values exist for individual bases; no much larger clone is one base distant. General study outcomes and caveats: Pairwise subsampling led to the expectation that sequencing depth would affect the degree of clonotype sharing among donors. When four donors were compared, the shared fraction of clonotypes was about 5.2% for naive CD4, 3.5% to 4% for naive CD8, more than 2% for memory CD4, and 0.35% to 0.4% for memory CD8. Rarefaction of sorted-subset datasets indicated incomplete sequencing despite the large sequencing depth. The genetic and exposure-history diversity represented was limited by the small number of donors. Only blood was sampled, and tissue TCR repertoires likely differ from those in blood. Compared with non-shared clonotypes, the clonotypes found in all four sorted-subset donors had higher generation probabilities. Estimated clonotype richness was generally larger for naive than for memory subsets.

Donors were healthy HIV-negative adults with no recently reported acute infections or vaccinations. Every donor was a Caucasian adult residing in Nashville, Tennessee, USA. CD4+ T cells were enriched by magnetic negative selection, after which naive cells were positively selected on CD45RA and the negative fraction was taken as the memory subset. Blood was obtained by leukapheresis, after which PBMCs were separated by Ficoll-Histopaque density gradient centrifugation and cryopreserved in liquid nitrogen vapor phase. Analytical flow cytometry was used to check the purity and quantity of every magnetically sorted T cell population. Genomic DNA was isolated from each sorted fraction and quantified by UV absorbance on a Nanodrop 2000c. TCR CDR3 regions were amplified from genomic DNA by multiplex PCR using the deep immunoSEQ assay. Extracted genomic DNA from each cell subset was spread evenly across all wells of several immunoSEQ 96-well plates, with each plate serving as a replicate. For sorted subsets, 150 to 250 ng of genomic DNA, equivalent to some 30,000 T cell genomes, went into each replicate PCR. Purified libraries were measured with a Qubit 3.0 fluorometer, size-checked on a Bioanalyzer 2100, and measured again with the KAPA Library Quantification kit. Each immunoSEQ 96-well plate was sequenced on its own single-read 150-cycle Illumina NextSeq 550 flow cell. The published analysis was carried out like this. Because the immunoSEQ output included only junctional sequences and no quality scores, the filtering could not be the same as the filtering used for full-length reads. To assign V/J genes and CDR3, sequences were annotated using PyIR, a Python wrapper for IgBLAST v1.9, with IMGT germline references. Reads with weak V/J assignments (E-value above 1e-6), missing CDR3, stop codons, out-of-frame junctions, or ambiguous translated residues were removed. V3J clonotypes were defined as sequences sharing the same inferred V gene, J gene, and CDR3 amino acid sequence. The percentage overlap between two repertoires was calculated by dividing the number of shared unique clonotypes by the size of the smaller repertoire. Repertoire richness was assessed with RTK rarefaction, the Chao1 estimator, and Recon v2.1 estimates of unobserved clonotypes. Generation probabilities were computed with OLGA for all TCRbeta clonotypes obtained by the gDNA method from several donors. TCRdb took this table from immuneACCESS and kept in-frame rearrangements with V and J called. Such tables lack part of the clones; where checked against another copy, unresolved V genes explain under half of the gap, and the rest is unexplained. Clonal size and the V and J genes are those of that table, whereas D and trimming came from the DNA. The sample yields 650,000 to 800,000 clones; 55% to 80% were counted once. Under 2% of the sample is taken by the ten largest.

V and J lose 0 bases and 2 bases, and a span of 11 bases separates them. Based on the germline V gene, the CDR1 and CDR2 sequences are SQVTM and ANQGSEA. The CDR3 sequence holds 15 residues, the cysteine and phenylalanine included. Only the CDR3 portion is preserved as DNA: 45 bases, with reading frame beginning at the first base. Sequencing used memory CD4+ T cells sorted from blood. The intended sense of this specimen's cell subset or site label: CD45RA-negative fraction. The rearranged segments are TRBV29-1 and TRBJ2-1; TRBD2 might be the D gene, on 5 matching bases. The receptor was derived from a woman under 40 in good health. The CDR3 sequence is CSVEEVGRTYNEQFF. The DNA sequence reads TGCAGCGTTGAAGAGGTTGGGAGAACCTACAATGAGCAGTTCTTC.